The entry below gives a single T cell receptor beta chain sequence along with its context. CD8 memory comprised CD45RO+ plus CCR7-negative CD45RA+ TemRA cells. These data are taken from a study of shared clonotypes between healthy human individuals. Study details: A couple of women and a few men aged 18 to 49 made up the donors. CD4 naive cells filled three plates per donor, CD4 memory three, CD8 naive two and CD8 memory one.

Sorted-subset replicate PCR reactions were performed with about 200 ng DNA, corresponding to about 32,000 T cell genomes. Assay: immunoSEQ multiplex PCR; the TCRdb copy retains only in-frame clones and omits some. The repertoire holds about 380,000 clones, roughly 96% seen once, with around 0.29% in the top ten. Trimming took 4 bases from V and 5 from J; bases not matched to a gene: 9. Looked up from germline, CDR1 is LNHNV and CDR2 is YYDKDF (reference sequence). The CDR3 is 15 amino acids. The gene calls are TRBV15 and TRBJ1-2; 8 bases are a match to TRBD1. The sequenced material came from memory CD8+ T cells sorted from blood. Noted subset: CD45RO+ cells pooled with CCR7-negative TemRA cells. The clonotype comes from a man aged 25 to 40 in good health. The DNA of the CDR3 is TGTGCCACCAGCATCCAGACAGGGGCTTCGTATGGCTACACCTTC. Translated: CATSIQTGASYGYTF.